This TCR beta chain was sequenced during a study of shared clonotypes between healthy human individuals. Study background: The composition of the donors was a couple of women and a few men aged 18 to 49.

The assay used deep level. Measured with immunoSEQ multiplex PCR; TCRdb has only the in-frame clones, and not every one. The table shows about 820,000 clones, with over 90% occurring only once. The naive CD8 population came from CD45RO-negative cells selected for CCR7, without terminally differentiated effector memory CD45RA+ cells. Donors, without exception, were Caucasian adults residing in Nashville, Tennessee. This CDR3 contains 14 residues. CDR1 LNHDA and CDR2 SQIVND come from the germline V gene (reference sequence). The ends lost 9 bases at V and 5 bases at J; junction bases unmatched: 10. This clonotype was sampled from a man younger than 45 in good health. The V and J genes are TRBV19 and TRBJ2-7; 10 positions agree with TRBD2. The sample consisted of naive CD8+ T cells sorted from blood. CDR3 in DNA: TGTGCCAGCCGAGCGGGAGGGCGCCGGGACGAGCAGTACTTC. Translation: CASRAGGRRDEQYF.